Following are 32 T cell receptor beta chains from one sample sequenced in a study of spatial heterogeneity in lung cancer. TCRdb redid the calling of the 5' RACE reads with MiXCR, one entry per CDR3 protein. There are about 120,000 distinct CDR3 sequences in the sample; less than 15% occur only once, and roughly 17% lies in the top ten. The time point is: blood at routine non-recurrence follow-up after resection. No cells were sorted before sequencing. The whole RNA sequenced was extracted from tumor, nontumor lung or frozen PBMC. The sequencing used PBMCs, collected at follow-up. The receptors were sampled from a male donor with early-stage non-small cell lung cancer.

This clonotype was counted at least ten times. A read error may account for a junction end that differs from germline. The CDR3 reads CSASGLAGGAGQERF. CDR3 nucleotides: TGCAGTGCTAGTGGACTAGCGGGGGGCGCGGGGCAGGAGAGGTTC. The chain recombines TRBV20-1 with TRBJ2-7; 14 nucleotides agree with TRBD2. The CDR3 length is 15 residues. Germline V gives CDR1 DFQATT, CDR2 SNEGSKA (reference sequence).

The V gene is TRBV20-1, the J gene TRBJ1-2, with TRBD1 as a possible D gene (5 bases). With 6 bases removed from V and 1 base from J, the gap between germline ends came to 15 bases. The CDR3 runs to 14 residues. Per the germline V gene, CDR1 is DFQATT and CDR2 is SNEGSKA (reference sequence). CDR3 region: CSATGTNVNYGYTF. The CDR3 nucleotides are TGCAGTGCCACCGGGACGAATGTTAACTATGGCTACACCTTC.

This clonotype was observed at least ten times. This rearrangement joins TRBV29-1 to TRBJ1-1, with TRBD1 identical over 8 bases. The germline gives CDR1 SQVTM, CDR2 ANQGSEA. The CDR3 runs to 13 residues. With V trimmed by 4 bases and J by 5 bases, 6 bases remained unmatched. In nucleotides, the CDR3 is TGCAGCGTTGCCCAGGGGGCAGGGACTGAAGCTTTCTTT. Translated, it gives CSVAQGAGTEAFF. Full variable domain (remainder filled in from reference TRBV29-1 and TRBJ1-1): SAVISQKPSRDICQRGTSLTIQCQVDSQVTMMFWYRQQPGQSLTLIATANQGSEATYESGFVIDKFPISRPNLTFSTLTVSNMSPEDSSIYLCSVAQGAGTEAFFGQGTRLTVV.

This clonotype has more than one count but fewer than ten. The chain carries TRBV18 and TRBJ2-5; D uncertain. The CDR3 sequence is 15 residues long. V lost 3 bases and J lost 2, with 13 bases in between. CDR1 is KGHSH, CDR2 LQKENI, per germline. For the CDR3, the DNA is TGTGCCAGCTCACCCTCCATCGGAGTACAAGAGACCCAGTACTTC. Translating gives CASSPSIGVQETQYF. Full variable domain (rest looked up from reference TRBV18 and TRBJ2-5): NAGVMQNPRHLVRRRGQEARLRCSPMKGHSHVYWYRQLPEEGLKFMVYLQKENIIDESGMPKERFSAEFPKEGPSILRIQQVVRGDSAAYFCASSPSIGVQETQYFGPGTRLLVL.

This clonotype came up many times. The chain carries TRBV6-1 and TRBJ1-5; D remains unclear. The ends were cut back, 6 bases at V and 4 bases at J, with 10 bases in the middle. The CDR3 runs 13 residues. Germline-derived CDR1 and CDR2 are MNHNS and SASEGT. CDR3 loop: CASSQAQNQPQHF. The CDR3 DNA sequence: TGTGCCAGCAGCCAGGCACAAAATCAGCCCCAGCATTTT.

The V call is TRBV2, the J call TRBJ1-5; unclear D gene. Germline V gene data show CDR1 as SNHLY and CDR2 as FYNNEI. With 3 bases removed from V and 0 bases from J, the gap between germline ends came to 6 bases. The CDR3 is 14 amino acids. The CDR3 DNA is TGTGCCAGCAGTGATAGCACTAGCAATCAGCCCCAGCATTTT. It translates to CASSDSTSNQPQHF.

V usage is TRBV12-5 and J usage is TRBJ2-1, with 7 bases aligning to TRBD2. The V gene's germline CDR1 is LGHNT and CDR2 FRNRAP. The CDR3 sequence is 14 residues long. The trim removed 7 bases at V and 1 base at J, leaving 4 bases unmatched. CDR3 nucleotides: TGTGCTAGTGTCCTCGGGGGGTCCTACAATGAGCAGTTCTTC. It specifies CASVLGGSYNEQFF.

The chain is built from TRBV5-1 and TRBJ1-4; no definite D call. Germline lookup yields CDR1 SGHRS and CDR2 YFSETQ. V lost 4 bases and J lost 4, with 8 bases in between. The CDR3 is made up of 13 amino acids. The CDR3 is CASSGRGNEKLFF. CDR3 nucleotide sequence: TGCGCCAGCAGCGGACGGGGTAATGAAAAACTGTTTTTT.

Only one count was recorded for this clonotype. J is TRBJ1-1 and V is TRBV20-1, with 9 bases lining up with TRBD1. This CDR3 contains 14 residues. V trimming: 6 bases; J trimming: 2 bases; junction bases outside the gene matches: 7. Germline V gene sequence: CDR1 DFQATT, CDR2 SNEGSKA (reference sequence). The CDR3 DNA reads TGCAGTGCCCGGGGACAGGGTGGAAACACTGAAGCTTTCTTT. It translates to CSARGQGGNTEAFF.

This clonotype was seen at least ten times. This chain links TRBV24-1 with TRBJ1-2; the match to TRBD1 covers 7 bases. Germline V lookup: CDR1 KGHDR, CDR2 SFDVKD. After removal of 4 bases from V and 5 bases from J, the junction contained 9 bases not matched to a gene. The CDR3 loop spans 15 amino acids. The CDR3 region is CATSEDGQAIYGYTF. The DNA for the CDR3 is TGTGCCACCAGTGAGGATGGACAGGCGATATATGGCTACACCTTC.

This chain links TRBV12-3 or TRBV12-4 with TRBJ1-3; 7 nucleotides align to TRBD1. J lost 1 base, V lost 8 bases, and 5 bases had no gene match. The CDR3 contains 14 residues. CDR3 protein: CASALTGSGNTIYF. The CDR3 DNA follows: TGTGCCAGCGCCCTGACAGGGTCTGGAAACACCATATATTTT.

The J gene is TRBJ1-2, the V gene TRBV5-5, with TRBD1 matching over 10 bases. Germline assignment: CDR1 SGHKS and CDR2 YYEKEE (reference sequence). V shed 4 bases, J shed 4 bases, and the junction held 4 bases outside the gene matches. There are 14 residues in the CDR3. CDR3 region: CASSVRDRGYGYTF. In DNA form, the CDR3 reads TGTGCCAGCAGCGTACGGGACAGGGGCTATGGCTACACCTTC.

The genes are TRBV7-9 and TRBJ2-5; D is possibly TRBD2 (5 bases). This CDR3 is 14 amino acids long. Germline-derived CDR1 and CDR2 are SEHNR and FQNEAQ (reference sequence). With 5 bases removed from V and 3 bases from J, the gap between germline ends came to 13 bases. The CDR3 DNA reads TGTGCCAGCAGCCCCTTTCTGAGGGAAGAGACCCAGTACTTC. It translates to CASSPFLREETQYF.

The chain uses TRBV20-1 and TRBJ2-7, with D maybe TRBD2 (6 bases). This CDR3 region has 13 residues. V shed 5 bases and J shed 0 bases, with 11 bases lying between them. CDR1 is DFQATT and CDR2 is SNEGSKA in the germline V gene (reference sequence). The CDR3 region is CSAHRDSSYEQYF. The CDR3 DNA sequence: TGCAGTGCTCACCGGGACTCCTCCTACGAGCAGTACTTC.

There are many counts of this clonotype. V usage is TRBV5-1 and J usage is TRBJ2-1; D call uncertain. V lost 0 bases and J 4 bases, leaving 5 bases between the germline ends. The CDR3 sequence is 13 residues long. CDR1 and CDR2 from the germline V gene are SGHRS and YFSETQ. DNA of the CDR3: TGCGCCAGCAGCTTGGCCAAGTACAATGAGCAGTTCTTC. It encodes CASSLAKYNEQFF.

This chain connects TRBV3-1 to TRBJ2-2; D is undetermined. This CDR3 has 13 residues. V shed 3 bases and J shed 4 bases, with 6 bases lying between them. CDR1 is LGHDT, CDR2 YNNKEL, per germline (reference sequence). The CDR3 region is CASSQVSTGELFF. The CDR3 DNA reads TGTGCCAGCAGCCAGGTCAGCACCGGGGAGCTGTTTTTT.

This clonotype was seen ten or more times. The rearrangement joins TRBV7-8 to TRBJ1-6; no reliable D call. Trimming removed 1 base at V and 5 bases at J, with 3 bases between. CDR3 size: 13 residues. Germline CDR1 reads SGHVS; CDR2 reads FQNEAQ. In DNA form, the CDR3 reads TGTGCCAGCAGCTTAGATCATAATTCACCCCTCCACTTT. Translated: CASSLDHNSPLHF. Drawing the rest from reference TRBV7-8 and TRBJ1-6, the complete variable domain is GAGVSQSPRYKVAKRGQDVALRCDPISGHVSLFWYQQALGQGPEFLTYFQNEAQLDKSGLPSDRFFAERPEGSVSTLKIQRTQQEDSAVYLCASSLDHNSPLHFGNGTRLTVT.

The gene calls are TRBV2 and TRBJ2-5; no firm D call. The CDR3 sequence is 12 residues long. V lost 9 bases to trimming and J lost 4 bases, with 12 bases between them. Germline V lookup: CDR1 SNHLY, CDR2 FYNNEI. CDR3 DNA sequence: TGTGCCAGTCACGAATCGGGAGAGACCCAGTACTTC. Protein product: CASHESGETQYF.

This clonotype came up a few times. The V call is TRBV19, the J call TRBJ2-3; D is unresolved. The CDR3 totals 12 residues. The ends were cut back, 6 bases at V and 6 bases at J, with 10 bases in the middle. Germline V gene data show CDR1 as LNHDA and CDR2 as SQIVND (reference sequence). CDR3 sequence reads: CASSPLGDTQYF. Here the CDR3 DNA reads TGTGCCAGTAGCCCCTTGGGGGATACGCAGTATTTT. Full variable domain (missing parts from reference TRBV19 and TRBJ2-3): DGGITQSPKYLFRKEGQNVTLSCEQNLNHDAMYWYRQDPGQGLRLIYYSQIVNDFQKGDIAEGYSVSREKKESFPLTVTSAQKNPTAFYLCASSPLGDTQYFGPGTRLTVL.

The genes are TRBV12-3 or TRBV12-4 and TRBJ1-1; D remains unclear. The CDR3 length is 16 residues. Deletions cut 4 bases from V and 1 base from J, with 16 bases between. This CDR3 reads CASSSGRTAWNTEAFF. CDR3 in DNA: TGTGCCAGCAGTTCGGGAAGGACGGCTTGGAACACTGAAGCTTTCTTT.

V is TRBV6-6 and J is TRBJ2-7; the match to TRBD1 covers 9 bases. From germline, CDR1 is MNHNY and CDR2 SVGAGI (reference sequence). This CDR3 contains 13 residues. V shed 7 bases and J 5 bases; nucleotides not matched to a gene: 6. CDR3: CASKTGGYHEQYF. The CDR3, as DNA: TGTGCCAGCAAGACAGGGGGATACCACGAGCAGTACTTC.

This clonotype has at least ten counts. The V call is TRBV7-8, the J call TRBJ1-6; 9 bases map to TRBD1. Germline lookup yields CDR1 SGHVS and CDR2 FQNEAQ. This CDR3 is 18 amino acids long. J gave up 9 bases and V 5 bases, and 17 bases lay outside the gene matches. The CDR3 here is CASSKVLPQGARSSPLHF. The DNA for the CDR3 is TGTGCCAGCAGCAAAGTGCTCCCACAGGGGGCGCGAAGTTCACCCCTCCACTTT.

Regarding this clonotype: This is likely a read error, given that the CDR3 carries no conserved phenylalanine or tryptophan at its end. J is TRBJ2-3 and V is TRBV24-1; perhaps TRBD1 as D (6 bases). Germline V gene data show CDR1 as KGHDR and CDR2 as SFDVKD. V lost 7 bases, J lost 6 bases, and 16 bases lay in between. This CDR3 is 14 amino acids long. CDR3 protein: CATSQGHEWDTQYY. CDR3 DNA sequence: TGTGCCACCAGCCAGGGACATGAGTGGGATACGCAGTATTAT.

This clonotype was found a few times. The chain employs TRBV7-9 and TRBJ1-5; D is uncertain. The germline V and J ends were trimmed by 5 bases and 5 bases, with 10 bases remaining between them. This CDR3 spans 13 amino acids. Germline CDR1 reads SEHNR; CDR2 reads FQNEAQ (reference sequence). CDR3 loop: CASSSDGDQPQHF. In DNA form, the CDR3 reads TGTGCCAGCAGCAGCGACGGGGATCAGCCCCAGCATTTT.

This sequence joins TRBV5-1 and TRBJ2-7; 8 bases align to TRBD1. The CDR3 spans 13 residues. Germline assignment: CDR1 SGHRS and CDR2 YFSETQ. Trimming cost V 1 base and J 4 bases; bases outside gene matches: 1. The CDR3 DNA sequence: TGCGCCAGCAGCTTGAGGACAGGGTACGAGCAGTACTTC. This encodes CASSLRTGYEQYF.

This clonotype was counted only a few times. V is TRBV4-1 and J is TRBJ2-1, with D perhaps matching TRBD1 or TRBD2 (5 bases each). CDR1 is MGHRA, CDR2 YSYEKL, per germline. The CDR3 is made up of 15 amino acids. V dropped 1 base and J dropped 3 bases, with 10 bases sitting between them. Here the CDR3 DNA reads TGCGCCAGCAGCCAAGTTGGGGGAAACTACAATGAGCAGTTCTTC. Its protein product is CASSQVGGNYNEQFF.

This clonotype came up many times. This chain links TRBV29-1 with TRBJ2-1; 7 nucleotides align to TRBD2. Per germline, CDR1 SQVTM and CDR2 ANQGSEA. This CDR3 contains 14 residues. The J segment lost 8 bases and the V segment lost 4 bases, leaving 11 bases of the junction unmatched. CDR3: CSVGRAGFIDEQFF. The CDR3, as DNA: TGCAGCGTTGGTCGAGCGGGGTTTATCGATGAGCAGTTCTTC.

The V and J genes are TRBV7-9 and TRBJ2-5; possible D gene TRBD1, 6 bases. CDR3 length: 15 amino acids. Trimming removed 4 bases at V and 3 bases at J, with 15 bases between. The V gene's germline CDR1 is SEHNR and CDR2 FQNEAQ (reference sequence). CDR3 DNA: TGTGCCAGCAGCTACAGGGTTTCGCCCGAAGAGACCCAGTACTTC. Encoded protein: CASSYRVSPEETQYF.

This chain joins TRBV7-9 and TRBJ1-5; TRBD1 agrees at 7 bases. The J call may be in error: the DNA end matches TRBJ2-3 better. CDR3 size: 13 residues. The V gene's germline CDR1 is SEHNR and CDR2 FQNEAQ (reference sequence). CDR3 bases: TGTGCCAGCAGCCGGGACAGCAATCAGCCCCAGTATTTT. Translating gives CASSRDSNQPQYF.

CDR3 loop: CASSPEGRNEQFF. CDR3 nucleotide sequence: TGTGCCAGTAGCCCCGAGGGACGGAATGAGCAGTTCTTC. The chain uses TRBV19 and TRBJ2-1; D assignment may be TRBD1 or TRBD2 (5 bases each). Germline CDR1 is LNHDA and CDR2 is SQIVND (reference sequence). V was cut by 6 bases and J by 7 bases, with 13 bases left in between. The CDR3 length is 13 residues.

This clonotype turned up a few times. The chain uses TRBV20-1 and TRBJ1-2; a possible D gene is TRBD1 (5 bases). Deletions cut 6 bases from V and 6 bases from J, with 17 bases between. CDR3 length equals 13 residues. From germline, CDR1 is DFQATT and CDR2 SNEGSKA (reference sequence). CDR3 region: CSAASGGEDGYTF. The DNA for the CDR3 is TGCAGTGCCGCATCGGGGGGAGAAGATGGCTACACCTTC.

The V call is TRBV5-1, the J call TRBJ2-7, with TRBD1 matching 8 bases. The germline gives CDR1 SGHRS, CDR2 YFSETQ. CDR3 length: 13 residues. After removal of 6 bases from V and 2 bases from J, the junction contained 4 bases not matched to a gene. Written as DNA, the CDR3 is TGCGCCAGCATTCGACAGGGGCCCTACGAGCAGTACTTC. It specifies CASIRQGPYEQYF.